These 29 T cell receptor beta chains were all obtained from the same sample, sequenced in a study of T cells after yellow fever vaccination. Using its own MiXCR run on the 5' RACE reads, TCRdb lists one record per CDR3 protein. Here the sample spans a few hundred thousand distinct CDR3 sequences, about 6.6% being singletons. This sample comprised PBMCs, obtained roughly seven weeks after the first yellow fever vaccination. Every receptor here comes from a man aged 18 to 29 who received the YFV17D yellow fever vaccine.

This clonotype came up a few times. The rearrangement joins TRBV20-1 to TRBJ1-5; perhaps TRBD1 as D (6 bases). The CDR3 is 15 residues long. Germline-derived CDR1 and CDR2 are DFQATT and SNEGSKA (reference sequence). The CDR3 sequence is CSALSRGTTDQPQHF. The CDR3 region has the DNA TGCAGCGCGCTCTCCAGGGGTACTACCGATCAGCCCCAGCATTTT.

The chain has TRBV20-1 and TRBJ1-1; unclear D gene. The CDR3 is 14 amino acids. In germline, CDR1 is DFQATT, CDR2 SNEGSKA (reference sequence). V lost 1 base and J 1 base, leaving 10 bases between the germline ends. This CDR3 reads CSARGGPTNTEAFF. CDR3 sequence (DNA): TGCAGTGCTAGAGGAGGGCCCACGAACACTGAAGCTTTCTTT.

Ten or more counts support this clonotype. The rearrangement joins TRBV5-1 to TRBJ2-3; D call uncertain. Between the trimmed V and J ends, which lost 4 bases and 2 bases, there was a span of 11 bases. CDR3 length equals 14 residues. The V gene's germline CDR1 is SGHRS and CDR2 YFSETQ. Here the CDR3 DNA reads TGCGCCAGCAGCACCCGGAGTTACACAGATACGCAGTATTTT. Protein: CASSTRSYTDTQYF.

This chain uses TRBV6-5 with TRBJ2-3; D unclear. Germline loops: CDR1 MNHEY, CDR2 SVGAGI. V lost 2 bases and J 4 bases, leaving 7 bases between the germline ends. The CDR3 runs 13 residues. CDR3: CASSYNLADTQYF. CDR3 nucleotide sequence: TGTGCCAGCAGTTACAATCTAGCAGATACGCAGTATTTT.

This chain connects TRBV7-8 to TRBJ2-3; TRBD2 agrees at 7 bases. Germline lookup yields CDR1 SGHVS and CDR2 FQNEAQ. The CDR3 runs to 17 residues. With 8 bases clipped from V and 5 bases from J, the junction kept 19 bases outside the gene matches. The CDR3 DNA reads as TGTGCCAGCGAAGTGGGTTTCGTGACTAGCTTTCGAGATACGCAGTATTTT. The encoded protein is CASEVGFVTSFRDTQYF.

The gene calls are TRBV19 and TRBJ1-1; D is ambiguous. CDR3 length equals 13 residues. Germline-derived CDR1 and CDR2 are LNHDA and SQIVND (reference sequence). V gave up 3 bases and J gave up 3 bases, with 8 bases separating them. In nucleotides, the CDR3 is TGTGCCAGTAGTATGATCGGGTACACTGAAGCTTTCTTT. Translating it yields CASSMIGYTEAFF.

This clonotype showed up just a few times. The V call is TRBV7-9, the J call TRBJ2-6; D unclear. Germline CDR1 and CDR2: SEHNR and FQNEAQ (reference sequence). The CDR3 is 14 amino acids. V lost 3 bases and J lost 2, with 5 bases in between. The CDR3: CASSFSAGANVLTF. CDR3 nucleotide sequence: TGTGCCAGCAGCTTTTCGGCTGGGGCCAACGTCCTGACTTTC.

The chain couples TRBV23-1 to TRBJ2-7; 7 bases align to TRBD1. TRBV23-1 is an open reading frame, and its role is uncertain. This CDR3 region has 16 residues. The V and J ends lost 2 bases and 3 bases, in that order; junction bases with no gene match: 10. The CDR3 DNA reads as TGCGCCAGCAGTCAAACCAGGGCCCAGGGGGTCTACGAGCAGTACGTC. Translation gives CASSQTRAQGVYEQYV.

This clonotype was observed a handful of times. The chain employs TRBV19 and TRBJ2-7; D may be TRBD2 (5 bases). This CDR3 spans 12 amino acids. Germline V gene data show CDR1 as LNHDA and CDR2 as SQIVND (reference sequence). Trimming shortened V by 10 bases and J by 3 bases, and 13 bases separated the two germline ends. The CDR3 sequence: CATRSGRYEQYF. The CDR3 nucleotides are TGTGCCACTCGCAGCGGCCGCTACGAGCAGTACTTC. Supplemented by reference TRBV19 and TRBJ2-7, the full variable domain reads DGGITQSPKYLFRKEGQNVTLSCEQNLNHDAMYWYRQDPGQGLRLIYYSQIVNDFQKGDIAEGYSVSREKKESFPLTVTSAQKNPTAFYLCATRSGRYEQYFGPGTRLTVT.

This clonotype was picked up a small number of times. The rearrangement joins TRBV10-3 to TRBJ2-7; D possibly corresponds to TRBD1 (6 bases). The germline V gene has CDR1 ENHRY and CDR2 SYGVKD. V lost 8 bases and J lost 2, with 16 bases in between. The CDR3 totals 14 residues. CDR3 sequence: CAIGSDRLPYEQYV. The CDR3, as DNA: TGTGCCATCGGATCCGACAGGCTCCCCTACGAGCAGTACGTC.

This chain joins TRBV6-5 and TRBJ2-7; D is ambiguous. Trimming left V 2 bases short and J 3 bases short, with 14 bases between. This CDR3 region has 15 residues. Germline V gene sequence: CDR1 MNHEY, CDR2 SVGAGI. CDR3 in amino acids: CASSYLQTANYEQYF. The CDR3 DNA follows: TGTGCCAGCAGTTACCTACAGACCGCCAACTACGAGCAGTACTTC.

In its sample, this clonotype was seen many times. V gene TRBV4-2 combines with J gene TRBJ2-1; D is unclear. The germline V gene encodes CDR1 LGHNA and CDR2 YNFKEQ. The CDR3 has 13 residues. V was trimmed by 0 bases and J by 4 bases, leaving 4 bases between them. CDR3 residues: CASSQEDYNEQFF. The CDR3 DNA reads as TGTGCCAGCAGCCAAGAGGATTACAATGAGCAGTTCTTC.

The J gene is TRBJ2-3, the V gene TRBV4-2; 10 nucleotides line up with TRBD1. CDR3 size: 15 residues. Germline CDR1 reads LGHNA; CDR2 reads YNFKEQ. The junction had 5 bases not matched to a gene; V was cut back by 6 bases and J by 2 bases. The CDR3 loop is CASSRGQGDTDTQYF. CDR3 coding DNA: TGTGCCAGCAGTCGAGGACAGGGGGACACAGATACGCAGTATTTT.

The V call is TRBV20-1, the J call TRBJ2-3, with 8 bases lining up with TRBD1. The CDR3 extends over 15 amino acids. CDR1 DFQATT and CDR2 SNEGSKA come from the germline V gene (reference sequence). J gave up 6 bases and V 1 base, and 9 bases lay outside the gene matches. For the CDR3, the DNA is TGCAGTGCTAGAGGAGGGCAGGGGGCAGGGGATACGCAGTATTTT. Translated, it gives CSARGGQGAGDTQYF.

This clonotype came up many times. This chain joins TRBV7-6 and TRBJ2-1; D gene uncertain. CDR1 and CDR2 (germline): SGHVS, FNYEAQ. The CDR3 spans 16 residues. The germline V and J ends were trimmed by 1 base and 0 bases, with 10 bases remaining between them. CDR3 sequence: CASSLDRPSSYNEQFF. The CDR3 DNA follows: TGTGCCAGCAGCTTAGACCGCCCGAGCTCCTACAATGAGCAGTTCTTC.

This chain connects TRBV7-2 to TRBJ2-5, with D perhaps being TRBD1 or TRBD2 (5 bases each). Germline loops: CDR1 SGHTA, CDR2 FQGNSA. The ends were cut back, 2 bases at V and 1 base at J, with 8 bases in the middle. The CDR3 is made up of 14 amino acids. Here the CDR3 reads CASSLMRGQETQYF. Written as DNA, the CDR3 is TGTGCCAGCAGCTTAATGAGGGGCCAAGAGACCCAGTACTTC.

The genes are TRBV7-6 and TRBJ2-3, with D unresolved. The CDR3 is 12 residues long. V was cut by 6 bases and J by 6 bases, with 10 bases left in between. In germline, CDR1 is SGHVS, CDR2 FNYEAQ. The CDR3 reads CASSPPADTQYF. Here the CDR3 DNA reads TGTGCCAGCAGTCCACCGGCGGATACGCAGTATTTT. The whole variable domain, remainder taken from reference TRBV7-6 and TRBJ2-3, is GAGVSQSPRYKVTKRGQDVALRCDPISGHVSLYWYRQALGQGPEFLTYFNYEAQQDKSGLPNDRFSAERPEGSISTLTIQRTEQRDSAMYRCASSPPADTQYFGPGTRLTVL.

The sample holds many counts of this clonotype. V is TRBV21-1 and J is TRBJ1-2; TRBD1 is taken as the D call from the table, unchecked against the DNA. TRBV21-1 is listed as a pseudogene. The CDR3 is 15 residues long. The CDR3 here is CASPRSPGAAYGYTF. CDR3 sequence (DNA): TGTGCCAGCCCGCGCTCGCCAGGGGCCGCCTATGGCTACACCTTC.

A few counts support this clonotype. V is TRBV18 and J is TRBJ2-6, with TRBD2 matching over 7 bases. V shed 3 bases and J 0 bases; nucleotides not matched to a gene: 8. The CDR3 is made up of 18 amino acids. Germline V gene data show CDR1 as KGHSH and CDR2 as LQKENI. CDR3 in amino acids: CASSPGRRIDSGANVLTF. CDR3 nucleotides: TGTGCCAGCTCACCCGGGAGGCGGATTGACTCTGGGGCCAACGTCCTGACTTTC.

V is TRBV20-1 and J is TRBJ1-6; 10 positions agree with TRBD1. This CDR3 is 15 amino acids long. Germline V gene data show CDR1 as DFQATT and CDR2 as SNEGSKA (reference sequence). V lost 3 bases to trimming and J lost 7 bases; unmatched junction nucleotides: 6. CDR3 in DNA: TGCAGTGCTAGGGGGACAGGGGTAATCAATTCACCCCTCCACTTT. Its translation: CSARGTGVINSPLHF.

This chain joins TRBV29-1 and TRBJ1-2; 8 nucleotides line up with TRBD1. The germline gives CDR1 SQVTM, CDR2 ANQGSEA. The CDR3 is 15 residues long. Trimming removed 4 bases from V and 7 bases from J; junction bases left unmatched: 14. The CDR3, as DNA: TGCAGCGTTGCCGGGCAGGGGGCGCTTTTGTTTGGCTACACCTTC. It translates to CSVAGQGALLFGYTF.

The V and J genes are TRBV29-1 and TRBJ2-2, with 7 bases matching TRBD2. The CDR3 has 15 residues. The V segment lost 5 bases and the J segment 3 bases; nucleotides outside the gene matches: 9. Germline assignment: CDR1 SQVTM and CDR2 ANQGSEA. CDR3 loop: CSVRTSGVDTGELFF. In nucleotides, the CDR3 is TGCAGCGTTCGCACCAGCGGGGTAGACACCGGGGAGCTGTTTTTT.

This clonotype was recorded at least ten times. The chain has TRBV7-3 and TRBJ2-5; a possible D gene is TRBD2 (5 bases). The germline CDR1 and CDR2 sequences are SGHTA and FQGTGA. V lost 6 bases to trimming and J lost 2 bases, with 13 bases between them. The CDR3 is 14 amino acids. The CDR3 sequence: CASSRFGGQETQYF. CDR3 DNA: TGTGCCAGCAGTCGATTTGGCGGGCAAGAGACCCAGTACTTC.

This CDR3 reads CASSPPSGTWAYEQYF. The DNA for the CDR3 is TGTGCCAGCAGCCCCCCATCCGGGACTTGGGCCTACGAGCAGTACTTC. The chain is built from TRBV7-2 and TRBJ2-7; D possibly corresponds to TRBD2 (6 bases). Germline CDR1 and CDR2: SGHTA and FQGNSA. Trimming took 5 bases from V and 2 from J, leaving 19 bases between them. This CDR3 has 16 residues.

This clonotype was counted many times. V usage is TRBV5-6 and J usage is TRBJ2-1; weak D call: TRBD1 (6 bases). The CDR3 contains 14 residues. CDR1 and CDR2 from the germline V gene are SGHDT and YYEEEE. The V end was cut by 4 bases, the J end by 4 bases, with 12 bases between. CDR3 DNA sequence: TGTGCCAGCAGCCGCGGACAGCCATACAATGAGCAGTTCTTC. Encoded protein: CASSRGQPYNEQFF. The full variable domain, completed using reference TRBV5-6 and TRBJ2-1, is DAGVTQSPTHLIKTRGQQVTLRCSPKSGHDTVSWYQQALGQGPQFIFQYYEEEERQRGNFPDRFSGHQFPNYSSELNVNALLLGDSALYLCASSRGQPYNEQFFGPGTRLTVL.

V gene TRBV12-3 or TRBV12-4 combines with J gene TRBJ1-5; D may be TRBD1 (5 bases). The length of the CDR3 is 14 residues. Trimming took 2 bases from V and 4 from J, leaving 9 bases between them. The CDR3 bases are TGTGCCAGCAGTTTACGGGGCCTAAATCAGCCCCAGCATTTT. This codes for CASSLRGLNQPQHF.

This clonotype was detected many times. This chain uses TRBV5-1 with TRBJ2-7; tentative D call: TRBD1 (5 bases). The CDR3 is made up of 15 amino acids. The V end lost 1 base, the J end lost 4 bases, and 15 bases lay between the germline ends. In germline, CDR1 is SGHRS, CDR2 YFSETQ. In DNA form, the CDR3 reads TGCGCCAGCAGCTTGTTATCCTCAGGGAAGTACGAGCAGTACTTC. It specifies CASSLLSSGKYEQYF.

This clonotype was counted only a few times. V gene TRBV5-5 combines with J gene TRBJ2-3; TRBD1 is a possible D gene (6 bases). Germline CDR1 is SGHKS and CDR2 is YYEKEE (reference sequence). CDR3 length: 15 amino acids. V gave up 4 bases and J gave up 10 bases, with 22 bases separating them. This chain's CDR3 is CASSLPHLTGNAQYF. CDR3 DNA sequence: TGTGCCAGCAGCCTTCCTCACCTTACAGGGAATGCGCAGTATTTT.

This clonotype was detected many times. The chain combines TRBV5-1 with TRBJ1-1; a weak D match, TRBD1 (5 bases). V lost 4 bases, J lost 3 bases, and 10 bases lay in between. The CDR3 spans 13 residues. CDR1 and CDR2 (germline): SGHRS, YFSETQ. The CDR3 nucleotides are TGCGCCAGCAGCAAAGGACACGACACTGAAGCTTTCTTT. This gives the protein CASSKGHDTEAFF. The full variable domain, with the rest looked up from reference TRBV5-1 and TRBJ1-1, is KAGVTQTPRYLIKTRGQQVTLSCSPISGHRSVSWYQQTPGQGLQFLFEYFSETQRNKGNFPGRFSGRQFSNSRSEMNVSTLELGDSALYLCASSKGHDTEAFFGQGTRLTVV.